This T cell receptor beta chain was sequenced in a study of cytomegalovirus exposure and HLA in healthy donors. Study-wide results and caveats: Some segments of the V type, notably TRBV6-2 and TRBV6-3, were excluded as indistinguishable.

As concerns this clone: The antigen is unknown.

With 60 Vbeta and 13 Jbeta primers, the PCR was carried out. Clones were sequenced by immunoSEQ multiplex PCR, and TCRdb holds only the in-frame ones, with some missing. The table has over 150,000 clones, around 86% seen once. The length of the CDR3 is 15 residues. Trimming left V 7 bases short and J 4 bases short, with 18 bases between. Germline assignment: CDR1 MNHEY and CDR2 SVGAGI. The clonotype was recovered from a man in his fifties or sixties in good health and CMV-seronegative. Sequencing was performed on PBMCs. The V gene is TRBV6-5, the J gene TRBJ2-3; TRBD2 is a possible D gene (7 bases). The CDR3 region is CASTLAGARSDTQYF. CDR3 nucleotides: TGTGCCAGCACCTTGGCGGGGGCTAGGTCAGATACGCAGTATTTT.